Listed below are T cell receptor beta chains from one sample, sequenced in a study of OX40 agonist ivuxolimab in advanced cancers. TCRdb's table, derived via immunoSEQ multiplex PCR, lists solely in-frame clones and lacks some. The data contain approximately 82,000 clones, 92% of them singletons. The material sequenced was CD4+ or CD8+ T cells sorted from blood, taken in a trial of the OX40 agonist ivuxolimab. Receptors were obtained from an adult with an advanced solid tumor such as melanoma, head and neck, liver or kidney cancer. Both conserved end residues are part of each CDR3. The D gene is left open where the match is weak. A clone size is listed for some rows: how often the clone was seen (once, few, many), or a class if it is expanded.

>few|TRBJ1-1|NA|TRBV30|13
CAWRDSGNTEAFF
TGTGCCTGGAGGGACAGTGGGAACACTGAAGCTTTCTTT
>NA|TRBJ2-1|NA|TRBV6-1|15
CASITGGLGGDEQFF
TGTGCCAGCATCACCGGGGGGCTGGGGGGCGATGAGCAGTTCTTC
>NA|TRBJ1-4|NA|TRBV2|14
CASTRGGGNEKLFF
TGTGCCAGCACGCGCGGGGGAGGTAATGAAAAACTGTTTTTT
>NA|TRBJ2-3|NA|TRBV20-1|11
CSVRGTDTQYF
TGCAGTGTTCGCGGGACAGATACGCAGTATTTT
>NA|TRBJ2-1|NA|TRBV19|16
CASSTNRPTSYNEQFF
TGTGCCAGTAGTACGAATAGGCCGACCTCCTACAATGAGCAGTTCTTC
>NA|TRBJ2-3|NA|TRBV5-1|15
CASSLDQGFPDTQYF
TGCGCCAGCAGCTTGGACCAGGGATTCCCAGATACGCAGTATTTT
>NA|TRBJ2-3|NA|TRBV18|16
CASSPRGLLDTDTQYF
TGTGCCAGCTCACCACGGGGACTGTTAGACACAGATACGCAGTATTTT
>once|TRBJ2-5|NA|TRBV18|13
CASSPGGQETQYF
TGTGCCAGCTCACCAGGGGGGCAAGAGACCCAGTACTTC
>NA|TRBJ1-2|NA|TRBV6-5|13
CASSNPGLYGYTF
TGTGCCAGCAGTAACCCAGGGTTATATGGCTACACCTTC
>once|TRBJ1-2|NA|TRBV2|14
CASSPDNGKYGYTF
TGTGCCAGCAGTCCAGACAACGGGAAATATGGCTACACCTTC
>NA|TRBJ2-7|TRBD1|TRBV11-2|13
CASSSDRPYEQYF
TGTGCCAGCAGCTCGGACAGGCCCTACGAGCAGTACTTC
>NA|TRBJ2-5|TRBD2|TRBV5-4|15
CASSLASGGQETQYF
TGTGCCAGCAGCTTGGCTAGCGGGGGGCAAGAGACCCAGTACTTC
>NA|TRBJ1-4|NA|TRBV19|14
CASSMDMANEKLFF
TGTGCCAGTAGTATGGACATGGCTAATGAAAAACTGTTTTTT
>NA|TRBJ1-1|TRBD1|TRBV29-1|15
CSVEGPKGARGLAFF
TGCAGCGTTGAAGGTCCAAAGGGGGCGCGGGGTCTAGCTTTCTTT
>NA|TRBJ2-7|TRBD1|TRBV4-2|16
CASSQGQGQGTYEQYF
TGTGCCAGCAGCCAAGGCCAGGGACAGGGTACCTACGAGCAGTACTTC
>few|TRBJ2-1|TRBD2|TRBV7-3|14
CASSSTAGGVEQFF
TGTGCCAGCAGCTCAACAGCGGGAGGGGTCGAGCAGTTCTTC
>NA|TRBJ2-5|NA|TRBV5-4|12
CASSLVGETQYF
TGTGCCAGCAGCTTGGTCGGAGAGACCCAGTACTTC
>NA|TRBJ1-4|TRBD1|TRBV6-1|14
CASSAGTGGEKLFF
TGTGCCAGCAGTGCTGGGACAGGGGGCGAAAAACTGTTTTTT
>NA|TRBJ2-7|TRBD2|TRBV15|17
CATSRGTSGRASYEQYF
TGTGCCACCAGCAGAGGGACTAGCGGGAGGGCCTCGTACGAGCAGTACTTC
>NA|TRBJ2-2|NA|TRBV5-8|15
CASSFRTELTGELFF
TGTGCCAGCAGCTTCCGGACAGAGTTAACCGGGGAGCTGTTTTTT
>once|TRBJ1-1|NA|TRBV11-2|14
CASSLISAQGWAFF
TGTGCCAGCAGCTTAATTAGCGCTCAGGGTTGGGCTTTCTTT
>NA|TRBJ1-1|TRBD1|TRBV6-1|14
CASKQTGGLPEAFF
TGTGCCAGCAAACAGACAGGGGGCCTTCCTGAAGCTTTCTTT
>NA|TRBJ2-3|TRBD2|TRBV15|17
CATSRATTSGGADTQYF
TGTGCCACCAGCAGAGCTACGACTAGCGGGGGTGCAGATACGCAGTATTTT
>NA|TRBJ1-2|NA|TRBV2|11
CASMTSLDHTF
TGTGCCAGCATGACCAGTTTGGACCACACCTTC
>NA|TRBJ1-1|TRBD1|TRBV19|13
CASRTGVGTEAFF
TGTGCCAGTAGGACAGGGGTGGGCACTGAAGCTTTCTTT
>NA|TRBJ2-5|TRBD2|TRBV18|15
CASSPPSGGQETQYF
TGTGCCAGCTCACCACCGTCGGGAGGACAAGAGACCCAGTACTTC
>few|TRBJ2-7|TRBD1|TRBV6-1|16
CASSEEDRGGSYEQYF
TGTGCCAGCAGTGAAGAAGACAGGGGAGGCTCCTACGAGCAGTACTTC
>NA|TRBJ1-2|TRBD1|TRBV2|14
CASYRFTGGGGYTF
TGTGCCAGCTACCGCTTTACAGGGGGGGGAGGCTACACCTTC
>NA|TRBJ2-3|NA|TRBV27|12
CASSRTADTQYF
TGTGCCAGCAGTCGGACAGCAGATACGCAGTATTTT
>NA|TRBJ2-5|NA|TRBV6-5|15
CASSSAQGPQETQYF
TGTGCCAGCAGTTCAGCTCAGGGGCCCCAAGAGACCCAGTACTTC
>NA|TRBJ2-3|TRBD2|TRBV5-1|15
CASSLDGTSGDTQYF
TGCGCCAGCAGCTTGGACGGGACTAGCGGGGATACGCAGTATTTT
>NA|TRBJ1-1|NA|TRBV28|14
CASSAPGQNTEAFF
TGTGCCAGCAGTGCGCCGGGACAGAACACTGAAGCTTTCTTT
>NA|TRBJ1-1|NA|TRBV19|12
CASSIAQPSAFF
TGTGCCAGTAGTATAGCGCAACCGAGCGCTTTCTTT
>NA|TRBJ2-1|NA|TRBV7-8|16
CASSLVMRNSYNEQFF
TGTGCCAGCAGCTTAGTGATGCGCAACTCCTACAATGAGCAGTTCTTC
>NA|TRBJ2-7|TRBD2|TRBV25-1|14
CASSEPGLVYEQYF
TGTGCCAGCAGTGAGCCGGGACTAGTCTACGAGCAGTACTTC
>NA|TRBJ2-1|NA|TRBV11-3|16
CASTEGWDPSYNEQFF
TGTGCCAGCACCGAAGGGTGGGACCCCTCCTACAATGAGCAGTTCTTC
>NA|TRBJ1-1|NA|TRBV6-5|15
CASSNFRGPNTEAFF
TGTGCCAGCAGTAATTTTCGGGGCCCGAACACTGAAGCTTTCTTT
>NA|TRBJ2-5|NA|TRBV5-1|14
CASSSKGPQETQYF
TGCGCCAGCAGCTCCAAGGGGCCCCAAGAGACCCAGTACTTC